The 17 T cell receptor beta chains given below trace back to one sample, sequenced in a study of cytomegalovirus exposure and HLA in healthy donors. The study ran its PCR with 60 Vbeta and 13 Jbeta primers. Profiled with immunoSEQ multiplex PCR; TCRdb holds only in-frame clones, not every one. The repertoire holds under 150,000 clones, with roughly 84% as singletons. Source material: PBMCs. The source is a girl aged 2 to 9 in good health and CMV-seronegative.

The rearrangement uses TRBV27 and TRBJ2-7, with 9 nucleotides matching TRBD1. Germline loops: CDR1 MNHEY, CDR2 SMNVEV (reference sequence). This CDR3 contains 17 residues. Germline trimming cut 5 bases from V and 0 bases from J; bases unmatched to any gene: 11. CDR3 residues: CASSQTAGQGLSYEQYF. CDR3 DNA: TGTGCCAGCAGTCAGACCGCGGGACAGGGACTCTCCTACGAGCAGTACTTC.

This chain connects TRBV6-1 to TRBJ1-5; D might be TRBD1 (5 bases). Trimming left V 4 bases short and J 2 bases short, with 12 bases between. The CDR3 is 15 residues long. The germline V gene encodes CDR1 MNHNS and CDR2 SASEGT. CDR3 nucleotides: TGTGCCAGCAGTGGCGGGACGGCGGGCAATCAGCCCCAGCATTTT. It translates to CASSGGTAGNQPQHF.

This chain connects TRBV4-3 to TRBJ2-3; D is perhaps TRBD1 (6 bases). V was trimmed by 0 bases and J by 10 bases, leaving 17 bases between them. This CDR3 has 15 amino acids. Germline loops: CDR1 LGHNA, CDR2 YSLEER. The CDR3 DNA reads TGCGCCAGCAGCCAAGAAGGCTGGGGGCGAGCTCCGCAGTATTTT. Protein sequence: CASSQEGWGRAPQYF.

The chain uses TRBV5-4 and TRBJ2-1, with 11 bases that match TRBD2. The CDR3 length is 15 residues. Trimming removed 4 bases from V and 4 bases from J; junction bases left unmatched: 4. The germline V gene encodes CDR1 SGHNT and CDR2 YYREEE (reference sequence). The CDR3 nucleotides are TGTGCCAGCAGCAAGACTAGCGGGATGTACAATGAGCAGTTCTTC. Translating gives CASSKTSGMYNEQFF.

CDR3 region: CASSLGNAGGQETQYF. The CDR3 bases are TGCGCCAGCAGCTTGGGCAATGCAGGGGGACAAGAGACCCAGTACTTC. The rearrangement joins TRBV5-1 to TRBJ2-5; 7 nucleotides line up with TRBD1. The CDR3 extends over 16 amino acids. J was trimmed by 2 bases and V by 0 bases; bases with no gene match: 7. CDR1 and CDR2 from the germline V gene are SGHRS and YFSETQ. The entire variable domain, with the rest obtained from reference TRBV5-1 and TRBJ2-5, is as follows: KAGVTQTPRYLIKTRGQQVTLSCSPISGHRSVSWYQQTPGQGLQFLFEYFSETQRNKGNFPGRFSGRQFSNSRSEMNVSTLELGDSALYLCASSLGNAGGQETQYFGPGTRLLVL.

This CDR3 reads CASSASRDNEQFF. CDR3 coding DNA: TGTGCCAGCAGCGCCTCCAGGGACAATGAGCAGTTCTTC. The V and J genes are TRBV7-2 and TRBJ2-1; a possible D gene is TRBD1 (5 bases). Germline lookup yields CDR1 SGHTA and CDR2 FQGNSA. V lost 5 bases and J lost 5, with 10 bases in between. This CDR3 region has 13 residues.

V is TRBV7-9 and J is TRBJ2-3; 14 nucleotides match TRBD2. The germline V gene has CDR1 SEHNR and CDR2 FQNEAQ (reference sequence). V lost 5 bases to trimming and J lost 3 bases; unmatched junction nucleotides: 7. The CDR3 is made up of 17 amino acids. CDR3 loop: CASSPGGLAGETDTQYF. The CDR3 nucleotides are TGTGCCAGCAGCCCTGGGGGACTAGCGGGAGAAACAGATACGCAGTATTTT. The variable domain in full, with the rest retrieved from reference TRBV7-9 and TRBJ2-3, is DTGVSQNPRHKITKRGQNVTFRCDPISEHNRLYWYRQTLGQGPEFLTYFQNEAQLEKSRLLSDRFSAERPKGSFSTLEIQRTEQGDSAMYLCASSPGGLAGETDTQYFGPGTRLTVL.

The J gene is TRBJ2-7, the V gene TRBV11-2; D uncertain. The V gene lost 3 bases and the J gene lost 3 bases, with 3 bases spanning the gap. The CDR3 has 11 amino acids. Germline values: CDR1 SGHAT, CDR2 FQNNGV. The CDR3 sequence is CASSFSYEQYF. The CDR3 coding sequence is TGTGCCAGCAGCTTTAGCTACGAGCAGTACTTC.

The chain recombines TRBV25-1 with TRBJ2-7; D unresolved. There are 11 residues in the CDR3. V was shortened by 8 bases and J by 3 bases, with 8 bases between the two germline ends. Germline loops: CDR1 MGHDK, CDR2 SYGVNS. CDR3 loop: CASVKNYEQYF. In nucleotides, the CDR3 is TGTGCCAGCGTAAAAAACTACGAGCAGTACTTC.

This sequence joins TRBV4-1 and TRBJ1-1, with 11 bases aligning to TRBD1. Germline CDR1 MGHRA, CDR2 YSYEKL. The J segment lost 5 bases and the V segment lost 4 bases, leaving 6 bases of the junction unmatched. The CDR3 consists of 15 residues. Here the CDR3 reads CASSLEDRGLTEAFF. The CDR3 DNA is TGCGCCAGCAGCCTAGAGGACAGGGGGCTTACTGAAGCTTTCTTT.

The chain employs TRBV11-2 and TRBJ2-7; 8 bases align to TRBD1. The CDR3 is 14 residues long. V dropped 5 bases and J dropped 2; count of bases not matched to a gene: 5. The germline V gene has CDR1 SGHAT and CDR2 FQNNGV. CDR3 nucleotides: TGTGCCAGCAGCCCCGGGACAGGCGCCTACGAGCAGTACTTC. Protein product: CASSPGTGAYEQYF.

The chain uses TRBV7-9 and TRBJ2-3, with 7 bases fitting TRBD1. Germline V lookup: CDR1 SEHNR, CDR2 FQNEAQ (reference sequence). Trimming took 5 bases from V and 4 from J; bases not matched to a gene: 3. CDR3 length equals 13 residues. The CDR3 DNA reads TGTGCCAGCAGCACAACAGGGGCAGATACGCAGTATTTT. Translation: CASSTTGADTQYF.

This chain links TRBV4-1 with TRBJ2-3, with 7 bases fitting TRBD1. Germline lookup yields CDR1 MGHRA and CDR2 YSYEKL. CDR3 size: 18 residues. J was trimmed by 0 bases and V by 0 bases; bases with no gene match: 9. CDR3 in amino acids: CASSQEALGQTSTDTQYF. In DNA, the CDR3 is TGCGCCAGCAGCCAAGAGGCATTGGGACAGACTAGCACAGATACGCAGTATTTT.

The chain combines TRBV30 with TRBJ2-7; 8 bases agree with TRBD1. The ends lost 5 bases at V and 3 bases at J; junction bases unmatched: 9. Germline CDR1 is GTSNPN and CDR2 is SVGIG (reference sequence). This CDR3 is 14 amino acids long. The CDR3 region is CAWSSGTGGYEQYF. The DNA of the CDR3 is TGTGCCTGGTCCTCCGGGACAGGCGGCTACGAGCAGTACTTC.

The chain couples TRBV7-8 to TRBJ1-1, with D possibly TRBD1 on 6 matching bases. Per germline, CDR1 SGHVS and CDR2 FQNEAQ. V was pared by 5 bases and J by 1 base, with 14 bases between. The CDR3 covers 15 residues. CDR3 sequence: CASSLVGAGNTEAFF. As DNA, the CDR3 is TGTGCCAGCAGCCTAGTGGGGGCAGGGAACACTGAAGCTTTCTTT.

The rearrangement joins TRBV6-1 to TRBJ2-5, with TRBD2 matching 9 bases. TRBJ2-7 matches the DNA end more closely, so the J call is doubtful. The length of the CDR3 is 15 residues. The germline V gene has CDR1 MNHNS and CDR2 SASEGT. The CDR3 sequence is CASSEQAGGSYEQYF. The CDR3 region has the DNA TGTGCCAGCAGTGAGCAAGCGGGAGGATCCTACGAGCAGTACTTC.

The V and J genes are TRBV29-1 and TRBJ1-1; D unclear. With 8 bases removed from V and 10 bases from J, the gap between germline ends came to 20 bases. Germline lookup yields CDR1 SQVTM and CDR2 ANQGSEA. The CDR3 covers 12 residues. CDR3 DNA sequence: TGCAGCTCTTTGGCCTCCGAGGCCGGAGCTTTCTTT. Protein sequence: CSSLASEAGAFF.